These 24 T cell receptor beta chains originate from one sample sequenced in a study of T cells in Graves' hyperthyroidism and ophthalmopathy. The TCR beta CDR3 regions underwent amplification using RNA transcripts as the source. A first-round RT-PCR of the TCR CDR3 used the HTBI primer set. MiXCR, run by TCRdb on the multiplex PCR reads, gives a single entry per CDR3 protein. This repertoire shows fewer than 750,000 distinct CDR3 sequences, about 14% found once; its top ten account for 3.5% to 4.5%. Sequences were obtained from blood. The receptors originated from a woman in her thirties or forties with Graves' ophthalmopathy.

This clonotype was observed at least ten times. The chain employs TRBV29-1 and TRBJ2-5; the D is unclear. V dropped 4 bases and J dropped 9 bases, with 9 bases sitting between them. From germline, CDR1 is SQVTM and CDR2 ANQGSEA. This CDR3 spans 10 amino acids. The CDR3 is CSVGWRPQYF. The CDR3 coding sequence is TGCAGCGTTGGTTGGCGGCCCCAGTACTTC.

The chain combines TRBV30 with TRBJ2-2, with D perhaps matching TRBD1 or TRBD2 (5 bases each). V was clipped by 5 bases and J by 4 bases, with 17 bases between them. In germline, CDR1 is GTSNPN, CDR2 SVGIG (reference sequence). The CDR3 has 15 amino acids. CDR3 DNA: TGTGCCTGGGCCAAAGGGACGTCGAGCACCGGGGAGCTGTTTTTT. Translating it yields CAWAKGTSSTGELFF.

The sample holds many counts of this clonotype. A much larger clone lies a single base off, so this may be a read error. This chain connects TRBV11-2 to TRBJ1-2; no reliable D call. CDR3 size: 13 residues. Trimming removed 3 bases at V and 1 base at J, with 6 bases between. CDR1 SGHAT and CDR2 FQNNGV come from the germline V gene. CDR3 nucleotide sequence: TGTGCCAGCAGCTTCGGGATTAACTATGGCTACACCTTC. Translation: CASSFGINYGYTF.

This clonotype was seen repeatedly, ten times or more. The gene calls are TRBV29-1 and TRBJ1-2; no clear D gene. Germline V gives CDR1 SQVTM, CDR2 ANQGSEA. The ends were cut back, 7 bases at V and 5 bases at J, with 14 bases in the middle. This CDR3 is built from 12 residues. The CDR3 nucleotides read TGCAGCGCCCGGCACGGAGTTTATGGCTACACCTTC. Translation gives CSARHGVYGYTF.

The chain uses TRBV9 and TRBJ2-7; tentatively, D is TRBD2 (5 bases). The CDR3 runs to 14 residues. V was cut by 0 bases and J by 5 bases, with 12 bases left in between. The germline V gene encodes CDR1 SGDLS and CDR2 YYNGEE. CDR3 protein: CASSVDAARDEQYF. The CDR3 nucleotides are TGTGCCAGCAGCGTAGACGCTGCGAGGGACGAGCAGTACTTC.

This clonotype was recorded a few times. One junction end does not reproduce the germline sequence, and a read error may be involved. The J gene is TRBJ1-6, the V gene TRBV12-3 or TRBV12-4, with D perhaps TRBD1 (6 bases). CDR3 length: 14 residues. CDR3: CASSAEDSHRPLHF. The CDR3 DNA reads TGCGCCAGCAGTGCGGAGGACAGCCACCGCCCCCTCCACTTT.

This clonotype occurred many times. The chain uses TRBV12-5 and TRBJ2-7; D is unclear. Germline V gives CDR1 LGHNT, CDR2 FRNRAP. With 3 bases removed from V and 2 bases from J, the gap between germline ends came to 14 bases. The CDR3 consists of 15 residues. The CDR3 loop is CASGFSVGKTYEQYF. The CDR3 bases are TGTGCTAGTGGTTTTTCGGTGGGGAAAACCTACGAGCAGTACTTC.

Many counts were recorded for this clonotype. This chain joins TRBV7-2 and TRBJ2-7, with TRBD2 matching 7 bases. Trimming at V came to 5 bases and at J to 0 bases, leaving 4 bases not matched to a gene. CDR3 length equals 14 residues. Germline lookup yields CDR1 SGHTA and CDR2 FQGNSA. CDR3 sequence reads: CASSPAGYSYEQYF. The CDR3 coding sequence is TGTGCCAGCAGCCCAGCGGGATACTCCTACGAGCAGTACTTC.

This clonotype was recorded at least ten times. This chain uses TRBV28 with TRBJ1-2; 9 bases line up with TRBD1. V dropped 3 bases and J dropped 8; count of bases not matched to a gene: 7. Germline V CDR1 and CDR2: MDHEN, SYDVKM. CDR3 length: 14 amino acids. The CDR3, as DNA: TGTGCCAGCAGTTTTAGGGACAGGGAGTACGGCTACACCTTC. Translating gives CASSFRDREYGYTF.

In DNA, the CDR3 is TGTGCTAGTGGTTTGGACCGGGGCAACCCGTACTTC. Translation: CASGLDRGNPYF. The gene calls are TRBV12-5 and TRBJ2-5; D may correspond to TRBD1 or TRBD2 (5 bases each). CDR1 LGHNT and CDR2 FRNRAP come from the germline V gene. Trimming cost V 1 base and J 13 bases, with 13 bases left between them. CDR3 length: 12 amino acids.

This clonotype was seen at least ten times. The chain couples TRBV7-2 to TRBJ2-7, with 8 nucleotides matching TRBD2. The CDR3 extends over 16 amino acids. The junction had 6 bases not matched to a gene; V was cut back by 1 base and J by 1 base. Germline loops: CDR1 SGHTA, CDR2 FQGNSA. CDR3 amino acids: CASSLGAGGRSYEQYF. As DNA, the CDR3 is TGTGCCAGCAGCTTAGGTGCGGGGGGACGGTCCTACGAGCAGTACTTC.

This clonotype was counted at least ten times. The V and J genes are TRBV28 and TRBJ1-1; 7 bases line up with TRBD1. Unmatched junction bases numbered 12, after V lost 6 bases and J lost 5 bases. Germline V gene data show CDR1 as MDHEN and CDR2 as SYDVKM. The length of the CDR3 is 15 residues. CDR3 in amino acids: CASSETSTGSTEAFF. The DNA of the CDR3 is TGTGCCAGCAGCGAAACATCGACAGGGTCGACTGAAGCTTTCTTT.

The rearrangement uses TRBV12-3 or TRBV12-4 and TRBJ1-2, with D perhaps matching TRBD1 (6 bases). Trimming cost V 6 bases and J 7 bases, with 15 bases left between them. The CDR3 extends over 13 amino acids. The CDR3 reads CASRSIQGTGYTF. Here the CDR3 DNA reads TGTGCCAGCAGGTCTATACAGGGAACTGGCTACACCTTC.

This clonotype was observed many times. An end of the junction does not agree with germline; a read error may underlie this. The CDR3 is CASSLGVTGELFF. The CDR3, as DNA: TGTGCCAGCAGCTTAGGGGTTACCGGGGAGCTGTTTTTT. The chain uses TRBV12-3 or TRBV12-4 and TRBJ2-2, with D perhaps matching TRBD1 (5 bases). The CDR3 is made up of 13 amino acids.

The chain employs TRBV6-2 or TRBV6-3 and TRBJ1-1; TRBD1 aligns across 9 bases. Trimming cost V 2 bases and J 4 bases; bases outside gene matches: 5. The CDR3 totals 15 residues. Germline assignment: CDR1 MNHEY and CDR2 SVGEGT. CDR3 sequence: CASSYVLGQGTEAFF. Written as DNA, the CDR3 is TGTGCCAGCAGTTACGTGTTGGGACAGGGCACTGAAGCTTTCTTT.

This clonotype has at least ten counts. V gene TRBV6-5 combines with J gene TRBJ1-5, with D unclear. CDR3 length equals 14 residues. CDR1 is MNHEY and CDR2 is SVGAGI in the germline V gene. With 2 bases removed from V and 7 bases from J, the gap between germline ends came to 12 bases. The CDR3 sequence is CASSYTAGEQPQHF. The CDR3 DNA sequence: TGTGCCAGCAGTTACACCGCAGGTGAACAGCCCCAGCATTTT.

This clonotype was picked up many times. The CDR3 DNA reads TGTGCCAGCACCTTGGGGCAGCCCAATCAGCCCCAGCATTTT. It codes for CASTLGQPNQPQHF. The chain employs TRBV12-3 or TRBV12-4 and TRBJ1-5, with D possibly being TRBD1 (5 bases). The CDR3 runs to 14 residues. V was clipped by 7 bases and J by 3 bases, with 13 bases between them.

This clonotype was found many times. This chain links TRBV20-1 with TRBJ1-2; D not resolved. Looked up from germline, CDR1 is DFQATT and CDR2 is SNEGSKA (reference sequence). V lost 6 bases and J 5 bases, leaving 19 bases between the germline ends. This CDR3 has 14 amino acids. CDR3 DNA sequence: TGCAGTGCCCCCCATTCAGGCTCAGGATATGGCTACACCTTC. This gives the protein CSAPHSGSGYGYTF.

This chain connects TRBV15 to TRBJ2-3, with D possibly TRBD2 on 5 matching bases. The CDR3 extends over 17 amino acids. The V gene's germline CDR1 is LNHNV and CDR2 YYDKDF (reference sequence). The ends were cut back, 3 bases at V and 1 base at J, with 17 bases in the middle. The CDR3 reads CATSRSRVLGGTDTQYF. CDR3 in DNA: TGTGCCACCAGCAGGAGCCGAGTACTAGGAGGCACAGATACGCAGTATTTT.

This clonotype was seen ten or more times. The rearrangement uses TRBV6-2 or TRBV6-3 and TRBJ2-5; unclear D gene. CDR1 is MNHEY, CDR2 SVGEGT, per germline. V gave up 4 bases and J gave up 5 bases, with 14 bases separating them. The CDR3 spans 14 residues. DNA for the CDR3: TGTGCCAGCAGTTTTTCCATAGCTTGGGAGACCCAGTACTTC. As protein: CASSFSIAWETQYF.

This clonotype showed up many times. V usage is TRBV9 and J usage is TRBJ2-5, with TRBD2 identical over 13 bases. This CDR3 has 16 residues. CDR1 and CDR2 from the germline V gene are SGDLS and YYNGEE. J gave up 5 bases and V 0 bases, and 4 bases lay outside the gene matches. This CDR3 reads CASSVGTSGREETQYF. For the CDR3, the DNA is TGTGCCAGCAGCGTAGGGACTAGCGGGAGAGAGGAGACCCAGTACTTC.

This clonotype was seen at least ten times. In DNA form, the CDR3 reads TGTGCCAGCAGTATTAGCGCTCTGGGGAGCGAGCAGTACTTC. Amino acids: CASSISALGSEQYF. The chain carries TRBV6-2 or TRBV6-3 and TRBJ2-7; D may be TRBD2 (5 bases). CDR1 and CDR2 from the germline V gene are MNHEY and SVGEGT. V was pared by 5 bases and J by 6 bases, with 17 bases between. CDR3 length: 14 amino acids.

At least ten counts were recorded for this clonotype. The chain carries TRBV6-1 and TRBJ1-2, with D unclear. There are 14 residues in the CDR3. Germline V gene sequence: CDR1 MNHNS, CDR2 SASEGT. V lost 1 base and J lost 2, with 8 bases in between. The CDR3, as DNA: TGTGCCAGCAGTGAAGTATCAGAGAACTATGGCTACACCTTC. It codes for CASSEVSENYGYTF.

There are many counts of this clonotype. The chain uses TRBV15 and TRBJ2-5, with D maybe TRBD2 (5 bases). This CDR3 region has 12 residues. Germline values: CDR1 LNHNV, CDR2 YYDKDF (reference sequence). V lost 5 bases, J lost 5 bases, and 9 bases lay in between. CDR3 in amino acids: CATSLDSETQYF. CDR3 sequence (DNA): TGTGCCACCAGCTTGGACTCCGAGACCCAGTACTTC.